The sample holds a few counts of the clone carrying this T cell receptor (beta chain). The sample belongs to a study of T cell changes during pregnancy in multiple sclerosis. Profiling relied on immunoSEQ multiplex PCR, and the TCRdb table lists in-frame clones only, not all of them. This sample has about 100,000 clones, with 94% found just once. The CDR3 covers 15 residues. With 4 bases removed from V and 2 bases from J, the gap between germline ends came to 12 bases. Germline CDR1 reads MDHEN; CDR2 reads SYDVKM. This chain connects TRBV28 to TRBJ1-5, with D possibly being TRBD1 (5 bases). This sample comprised peripheral blood, obtained before pregnancy. This TCR derives from a female donor with multiple sclerosis, enrolled in a pregnancy study. CDR3: CASSYMTDGNQPQHF. CDR3 bases: TGTGCCAGCAGTTACATGACAGACGGCAATCAGCCCCAGCATTTT.